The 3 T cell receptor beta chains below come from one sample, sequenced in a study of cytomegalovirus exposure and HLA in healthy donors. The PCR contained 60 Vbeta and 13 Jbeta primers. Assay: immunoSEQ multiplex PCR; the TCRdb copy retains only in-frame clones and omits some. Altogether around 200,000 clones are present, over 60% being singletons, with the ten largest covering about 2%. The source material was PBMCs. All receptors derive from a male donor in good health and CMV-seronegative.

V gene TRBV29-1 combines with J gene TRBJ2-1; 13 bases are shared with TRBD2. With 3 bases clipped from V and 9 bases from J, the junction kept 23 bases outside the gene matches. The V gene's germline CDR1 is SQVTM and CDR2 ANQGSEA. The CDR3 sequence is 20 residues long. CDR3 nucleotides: TGCAGCGTTGAGGCCCCGATCCCGGGACTAGCGGGATGGGGGGTGGGTGAGCAGTTCTTC. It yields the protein CSVEAPIPGLAGWGVGEQFF.

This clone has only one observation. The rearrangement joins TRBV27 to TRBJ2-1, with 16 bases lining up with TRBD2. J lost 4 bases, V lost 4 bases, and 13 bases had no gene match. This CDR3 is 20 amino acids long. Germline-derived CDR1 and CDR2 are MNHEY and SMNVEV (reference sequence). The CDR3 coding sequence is TGTGCCAGCAGTTCCGGGGGACTAGCGGGAGGGGGGGGGCCTTACAATGAGCAGTTCTTC. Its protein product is CASSSGGLAGGGGPYNEQFF.

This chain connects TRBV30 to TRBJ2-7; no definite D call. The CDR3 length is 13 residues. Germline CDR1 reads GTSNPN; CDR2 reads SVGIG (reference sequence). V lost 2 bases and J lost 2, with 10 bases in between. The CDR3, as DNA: TGTGCCTGGAGTCCACGTACGGCCTACGAGCAGTACTTC. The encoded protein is CAWSPRTAYEQYF.